This T cell receptor (beta chain) was retrieved from a study of T cell changes during pregnancy in multiple sclerosis. In germline, CDR1 is SNHLY, CDR2 FYNNEI. V was cut by 4 bases and J by 1 base, with 10 bases left in between. This CDR3 contains 14 residues. Assay: immunoSEQ multiplex PCR; the TCRdb copy retains only in-frame clones and omits some. The top ten clones hold less than 2% of a sample with more than 90,000 clones, 92% of them seen once. The chain recombines TRBV2 with TRBJ2-5, with D possibly matching TRBD1 (6 bases). The receptor's source is a female donor with multiple sclerosis, enrolled in a pregnancy study. The starting material was peripheral blood, obtained in the first trimester of pregnancy. The CDR3 sequence is CASSADRFQETQYF. CDR3 nucleotides: TGTGCCAGCAGTGCCGACAGGTTCCAAGAGACCCAGTACTTC. The full variable domain, rest sourced from reference TRBV2 and TRBJ2-5, is EPEVTQTPSHQVTQMGQEVILRCVPISNHLYFYWYRQILGQKVEFLVSFYNNEISEKSEIFDDQFSVERPDGSNFTLKIRSTKLEDSAMYFCASSADRFQETQYFGPGTRLLVL.